This T cell receptor beta chain was identified in a study of T cell responses to AZD1222 COVID-19 vaccine. Study-level results: Unmutated regions of variants are reportedly targeted by nearly half of spike-specific TCRs. Most donors were white British and more were female, and clonal diversity was possibly underestimated. Repertoires were obtained only post-peak T cell response. CD4 TCRs covered the whole spike, strongest at regions 160-218 and 743-854.

Some clones are missing from TCRdb's copy, which holds only in-frame ones; the method was immunoSEQ multiplex PCR. The repertoire holds about 220,000 clones, with about 92% as singletons. This clone is a singleton in its sample. Antigen unknown. V gave up 6 bases and J gave up 2 bases; unmatched junction bases: 6. Germline CDR1 and CDR2: GTSNPN and SVGIG (reference sequence). The CDR3 runs 13 residues. This chain connects TRBV30 to TRBJ1-2; TRBD1 agrees at 7 bases. This clonotype was obtained from an adult in good health. Sequenced here: peripheral blood, sampled on day 0 of MenACWY control vaccination. CDR3 sequence (DNA): TGTGCCTGCACAGGGGATGGGAACTATGGCTACACCTTC. Translating it yields CACTGDGNYGYTF. The whole variable domain, filled in from reference TRBV30 and TRBJ1-2, reads SQTIHQWPATLVQPVGSPLSLECTVEGTSNPNLYWYRQAAGRGLQLLFYSVGIGQISSEVPQNLSASRPQDRQFILSSKKLLLSDSGFYLCACTGDGNYGYTFGSGTRLTVV.